The rows below give T cell receptor beta chains drawn from one sample of a study of human T cells and chemical hapten exposure. TCRdb called the RACE reads again in MiXCR, with one record for every CDR3 protein. This table holds more than 100,000 distinct CDR3 sequences, roughly an eighth found once. Sequenced material: whole blood, taken in connection with sensitization to the hapten diphenylcyclopropenone (DPC). Receptors originate from a man in his late teens or twenties with alopecia areata. Some clones in this sample may be carry-over from other donors' samples. Each CDR3 is given with its conserved first and last residue. D genes are given only for firm matches. Only part of the rows carry a size: once, few, many, or a class if the clone is expanded.

CDR3	DNA	J	D	V	size
CASSPAGGFPSYEQYF	TGTGCCAGCTCACCGGCGGGGGGGTTCCCCTCCTACGAGCAGTACTTC	TRBJ2-7	TRBD2	TRBV18	few
CASSPPGRQTEAFF	TGTGCCAGCTCACCACCGGGACGGCAGACTGAAGCTTTCTTT	TRBJ1-1	.	TRBV18	.
CSARTSGEYGKTQYF	TGCAGTGCTAGGACTAGCGGGGAGTATGGGAAGACCCAGTACTTC	TRBJ2-5	TRBD2	TRBV20-1	few
CAISSGESFKETQYF	TGTGCCATCAGTTCAGGGGAGTCTTTCAAGGAGACCCAGTACTTC	TRBJ2-5	.	TRBV10-3	many
CASSYGGQRDYEQYF	TGTGCCAGCAGTTACGGAGGACAGAGAGACTACGAGCAGTACTTC	TRBJ2-7	.	TRBV6-5	few
CASSLQGSDANYGYTF	TGTGCCAGCAGCTTGCAGGGCTCGGATGCTAACTATGGCTACACCTTC	TRBJ1-2	.	TRBV5-6	.
CASSESPPDTQYF	TGCGCCAGCAGTGAGTCCCCCCCGGATACGCAGTATTTT	TRBJ2-3	.	TRBV10-2	few
CAISEFLGTREAFF	TGTGCCATCAGTGAGTTCTTAGGTACACGTGAAGCTTTCTTT	TRBJ1-1	.	TRBV10-3	.
CASSLFDRPTYEQYF	TGTGCCAGCAGCTTGTTTGACAGGCCGACCTACGAGCAGTACTTC	TRBJ2-7	.	TRBV5-4	few
CASSRGRPFTVRVGEKLFF	TGTGCCAGCAGCCGGGGGAGACCCTTTACGGTGAGGGTCGGTGAAAAACTGTTTTTT	TRBJ1-4	.	TRBV11-2	.
CASSQVTGGTDTQYF	TGCGCCAGCAGCCAAGTCACGGGGGGCACAGATACGCAGTATTTT	TRBJ2-3	.	TRBV4-3	few
CASSSRFGSSYEQYF	TGTGCCAGCAGCTCCCGCTTCGGGAGCTCCTACGAGCAGTACTTC	TRBJ2-7	.	TRBV7-6	few
CASSGISSANEQFF	TGTGCCAGCAGCGGTATCTCCAGCGCCAATGAGCAGTTCTTC	TRBJ2-1	.	TRBV7-9	few
CALSVDNEQFF	TGTGCCCTCTCCGTGGACAATGAGCAGTTCTTC	TRBJ2-1	.	TRBV28	.
CASSSTTGGLANTIYF	TGTGCCAGCAGCTCTACAACAGGGGGGCTCGCAAACACCATATATTTT	TRBJ1-3	TRBD1	TRBV7-2	many
CASSSSYRDKDTEAFF	TGTGCCAGCAGTTCTTCATACCGGGACAAGGACACTGAAGCTTTCTTT	TRBJ1-1	.	TRBV28	few
CASSSIWVQGDGYTF	TGTGCCAGCAGCTCAATATGGGTTCAGGGTGATGGCTACACCTTC	TRBJ1-2	.	TRBV7-9	.
CASSVDPGQTYEQYF	TGTGCCAGCAGCGTAGATCCGGGACAAACCTACGAGCAGTACTTC	TRBJ2-7	.	TRBV9	.
CASSAGSYGYTF	TGCGCCAGCAGTGCAGGGAGCTATGGCTACACCTTC	TRBJ1-2	.	TRBV10-2	few
CASSFRGDREEKLFF	TGCGCCAGCAGCTTCCGGGGTGATAGGGAAGAAAAACTGTTTTTT	TRBJ1-4	.	TRBV5-1	many
CAISVGMQGLSETQYF	TGTGCCATCAGTGTTGGCATGCAGGGGCTATCGGAGACCCAGTACTTC	TRBJ2-5	.	TRBV10-3	few
CSAKTGGAGTEAFF	TGCAGTGCTAAGACAGGGGGCGCGGGCACTGAAGCTTTCTTT	TRBJ1-1	TRBD1	TRBV20-1	once
CASSQTGRRGSTIYF	TGTGCCAGCAGCCAGACCGGGCGCCGAGGGAGCACCATATATTTT	TRBJ1-3	.	TRBV7-3	few
CASSPRTGGDTEAFF	TGTGCCAGCTCACCACGGACAGGAGGCGACACTGAAGCTTTCTTT	TRBJ1-1	TRBD1	TRBV18	.
CASSVRTSIETQYF	TGTGCCAGCAGCGTTAGGACTAGCATCGAGACCCAGTACTTC	TRBJ2-5	TRBD2	TRBV9	.
CASSRGLAGDYGYTF	TGTGCCAGCAGCCGGGGACTCGCGGGGGACTATGGCTACACCTTC	TRBJ1-2	.	TRBV3-1	few